This is a list of T cell receptor beta chains from one sample in a study of early T cells in non-severe SARS-CoV-2 infection. Via MiXCR, TCRdb re-called the 5' RACE reads, giving one row per CDR3 protein. The sample holds over 55,000 distinct CDR3 sequences, approximately 12% seen once. Sequencing was carried out using whole blood. Source of these receptors: an adult who was a healthcare worker with PCR-confirmed SARS-CoV-2 infection or an uninfected control (not recorded which). CDR3s include the opening cysteine and the closing phenylalanine or tryptophan. The D gene is left open where the match is weak. A clone size is listed for some rows: how often the clone was seen (once, few, many), or a class if it is expanded.

d_call	v_call	j_call	clone_size	cdr3_aa	cdr3_nt
.	TRBV6-4	TRBJ2-2	many	CASSDSGTGELFF	TGTGCCAGCAGTGACTCGGGCACCGGGGAGCTGTTTTTT
.	TRBV4-2	TRBJ2-7	many	CASSQDITYSYEQYF	TGTGCCAGCAGCCAAGATATAACCTACTCCTACGAGCAGTACTTC
TRBD1	TRBV28	TRBJ1-4	many	CASSSPGQPEKLFF	TGTGCCAGCAGTTCTCCGGGACAGCCTGAAAAACTGTTTTTT
TRBD1	TRBV29-1	TRBJ1-1	few	CSVVQGARVNTEAFF	TGCAGCGTCGTCCAGGGGGCTAGGGTGAACACTGAAGCTTTCTTT
.	TRBV28	TRBJ2-2	.	CASSLLDGELFF	TGTGCCAGCAGTTTATTGGACGGGGAGCTGTTTTTT
.	TRBV29-1	TRBJ2-6	many	CSVVGRTNVLTF	TGCAGCGTTGTTGGCAGGACCAACGTCCTGACTTTC
.	TRBV27	TRBJ2-7	many	CASSRGQSFYEQYF	TGTGCCAGCAGTCGCGGTCAGTCGTTTTACGAGCAGTACTTC
.	TRBV7-2	TRBJ1-1	many	CASSPPGRVGSTEAFF	TGTGCCAGCAGCCCCCCGGGCAGGGTGGGCTCCACTGAAGCTTTCTTT
TRBD1	TRBV12-3/TRBV12-4	TRBJ1-4	many	CASSSLRGRGEKLFF	TGTGCCAGCAGTTCCTTAAGGGGGCGCGGTGAAAAACTGTTTTTT
.	TRBV28	TRBJ1-1	.	CASSPRDLIPEAFF	TGTGCCAGCAGTCCCCGCGACCTGATCCCTGAAGCTTTCTTT
TRBD1	TRBV12-3/TRBV12-4	TRBJ1-1	many	CASSRQGGYTEAFF	TGTGCCAGCAGCCGACAGGGGGGATACACTGAAGCTTTCTTT
TRBD2	TRBV7-2	TRBJ2-1	.	CASSSGTSDYNEQFF	TGTGCCAGCAGCTCGGGGACTAGCGACTACAATGAGCAGTTCTTC
.	TRBV7-6	TRBJ2-1	many	CASSLDQRDEQFF	TGTGCCAGCAGCTTAGACCAGCGCGATGAGCAGTTCTTC
.	TRBV6-2/TRBV6-3	TRBJ1-2	.	CASSYPWSYGYTF	TGTGCCAGCAGTTACCCTTGGAGCTATGGCTACACCTTC
TRBD1	TRBV12-3/TRBV12-4	TRBJ1-2	.	CASSLADRGVGYTF	TGTGCCAGCAGTTTAGCCGACAGGGGAGTTGGCTACACCTTC
TRBD1	TRBV25-1	TRBJ1-1	many	CASSGYRQGAPNTEAFF	TGTGCCAGCAGTGGCTACCGGCAGGGGGCTCCGAACACTGAAGCTTTCTTT